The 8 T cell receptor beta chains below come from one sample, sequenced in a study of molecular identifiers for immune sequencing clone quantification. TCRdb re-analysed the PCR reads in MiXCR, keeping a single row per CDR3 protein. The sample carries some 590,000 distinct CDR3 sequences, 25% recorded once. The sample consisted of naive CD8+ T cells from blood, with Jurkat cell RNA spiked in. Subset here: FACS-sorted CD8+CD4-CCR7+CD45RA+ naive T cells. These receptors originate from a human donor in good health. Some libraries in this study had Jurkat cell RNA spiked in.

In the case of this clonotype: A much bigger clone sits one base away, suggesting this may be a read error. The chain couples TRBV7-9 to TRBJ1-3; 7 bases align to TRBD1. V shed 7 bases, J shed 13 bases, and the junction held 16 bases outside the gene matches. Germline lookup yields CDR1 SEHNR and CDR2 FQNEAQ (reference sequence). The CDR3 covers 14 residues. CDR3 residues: CASTNDRTGTEIYF. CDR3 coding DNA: TGTGCCAGCACCAACGATAGGACCGGGACAGAGATATATTTT.

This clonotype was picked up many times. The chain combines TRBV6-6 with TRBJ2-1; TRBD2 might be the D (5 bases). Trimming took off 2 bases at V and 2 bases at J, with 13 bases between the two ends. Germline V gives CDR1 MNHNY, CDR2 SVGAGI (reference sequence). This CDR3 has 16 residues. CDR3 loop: CASSYGGQRAYNEQFF. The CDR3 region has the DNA TGTGCCAGCAGTTACGGCGGGCAGCGTGCCTACAATGAGCAGTTCTTC.

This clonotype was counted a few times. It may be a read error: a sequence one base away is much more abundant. The CDR3, as DNA: TGTGCCAGCAGCTCCAGAACTAGCGGTGAGCGGTTCTTC. Protein: CASSSRTSGERFF. V usage is TRBV7-9 and J usage is TRBJ2-1; 8 nucleotides line up with TRBD2. This CDR3 contains 13 residues. The germline V gene encodes CDR1 SEHNR and CDR2 FQNEAQ (reference sequence).

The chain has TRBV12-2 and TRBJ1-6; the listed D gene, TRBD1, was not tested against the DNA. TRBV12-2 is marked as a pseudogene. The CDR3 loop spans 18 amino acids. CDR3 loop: CASHSRDGGGRRNSPLHF. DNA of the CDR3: TGTGCAAGTCACTCCAGAGACGGTGGGGGACGGAGGAATTCACCCCTCCACTTT.

The CDR3 loop reads CASRGTITEAFF. Written as DNA, the CDR3 is TGTGCCAGCAGGGGGACCATCACTGAAGCTTTCTTT. The V and J genes are TRBV2 and TRBJ1-1, with a weak D call TRBD1 (5 bases). The CDR3 extends over 12 amino acids. Germline CDR1 SNHLY, CDR2 FYNNEI. With 6 bases removed from V and 4 bases from J, the gap between germline ends came to 9 bases.

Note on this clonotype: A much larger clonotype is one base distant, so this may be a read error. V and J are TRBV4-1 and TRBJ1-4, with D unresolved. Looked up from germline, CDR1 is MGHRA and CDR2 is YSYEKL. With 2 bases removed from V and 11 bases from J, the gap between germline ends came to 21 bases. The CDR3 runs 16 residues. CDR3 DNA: TGCGCCAGCAGCCAAAATCCGGGAGTCAGTGGTGACAAACTGTTTTTT. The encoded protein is CASSQNPGVSGDKLFF.

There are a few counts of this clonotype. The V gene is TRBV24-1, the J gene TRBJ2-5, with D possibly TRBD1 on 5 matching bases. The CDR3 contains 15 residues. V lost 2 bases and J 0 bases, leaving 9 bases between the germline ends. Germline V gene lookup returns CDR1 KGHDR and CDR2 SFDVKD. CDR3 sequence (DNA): TGTGCCACCAGTGATTCCGACAGCTACCAAGAGACCCAGTACTTC. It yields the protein CATSDSDSYQETQYF.

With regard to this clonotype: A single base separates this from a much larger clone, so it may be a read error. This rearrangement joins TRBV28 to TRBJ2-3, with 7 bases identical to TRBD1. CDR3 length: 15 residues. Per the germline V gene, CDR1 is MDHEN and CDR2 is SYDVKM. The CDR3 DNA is TGTGCCAGCAGTAAATACAGGGACAGCACAGATACGCTGTATTTT. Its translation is CASSKYRDSTDTLYF. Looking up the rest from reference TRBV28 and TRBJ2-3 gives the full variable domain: DVKVTQSSRYLVKRTGEKVFLECVQDMDHENMFWYRQDPGLGLRLIYFSYDVKMKEKGDIPEGYSVSREKKERFSLILESASTNQTSMYLCASSKYRDSTDTLYFGPGTRLTVL.